The clone carrying this TCR beta chain was picked up a small number of times. The antigen remains undetermined. Looked up from germline, CDR1 is SGHRS and CDR2 is YFSETQ. CDR3 length: 15 residues. V was shortened by 0 bases and J by 4 bases, with 13 bases between the two germline ends. Construction of the TCRbeta library involved unique molecular identifiers. TCRdb reprocessed the PCR reads via MiXCR and lists one record per CDR3 protein. The table has approximately 800,000 distinct CDR3 sequences, roughly 15% seen once. This sample was included in a study of T-cell reconstitution after alpha-beta-depleted transplantation in children. Study-level points and caveats: After transplant, at about two months, alpha-beta T cells were reportedly derived from several hundred expanded graft clones. Hyperexpanded clones declined; after one year, newly produced T cells mostly supplied diversity. Recipient T cells and thymic progenitors that survived were the source of the high TCRbeta diversity seen at day 60 in some patients.

The clonotype comes from a male patient younger than 18 who had a stem cell transplant for acute lymphoblastic leukemia, so the T cells may come from the graft donor. The chain uses TRBV5-1 and TRBJ2-5, with D possibly TRBD2 on 6 matching bases. The source was PBMCs, mostly from graft donor cells, collected 360 days after TCRalphabeta/CD19-depleted stem cell transplant. The CDR3 here is CASSLVRKGGETQYF. CDR3 sequence (DNA): TGCGCCAGCAGCTTGGTCCGGAAGGGAGGAGAGACCCAGTACTTC.